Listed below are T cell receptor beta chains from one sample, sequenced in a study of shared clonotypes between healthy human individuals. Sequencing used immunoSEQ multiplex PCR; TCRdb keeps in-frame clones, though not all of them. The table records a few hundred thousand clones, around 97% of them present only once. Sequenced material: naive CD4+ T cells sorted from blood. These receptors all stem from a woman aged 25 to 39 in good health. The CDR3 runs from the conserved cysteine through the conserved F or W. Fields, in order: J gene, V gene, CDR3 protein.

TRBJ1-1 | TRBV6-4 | CASSTGGSEGAFF
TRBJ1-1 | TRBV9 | CASGQVGDTEAFF
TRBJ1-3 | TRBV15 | CATSRDAGSGNTIYF
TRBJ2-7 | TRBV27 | CASSLRTGYEQYF
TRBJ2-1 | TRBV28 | CASSSYPWGQNHNEQFF
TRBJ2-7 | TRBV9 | CASSVQDGTSYEQYF
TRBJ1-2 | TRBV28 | CASSPGQIPNYGYTF
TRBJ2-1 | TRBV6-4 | CASSYTAPGLAGVSYNEQFF
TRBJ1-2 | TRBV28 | CASSSLGANYGYTF
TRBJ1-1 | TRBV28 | CASRTPQGGKAEAFF
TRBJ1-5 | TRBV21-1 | CASSTDRGQQPQHF
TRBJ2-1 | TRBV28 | CASSSGLAGNNEQFF
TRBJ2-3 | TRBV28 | CASSFEDTQYF
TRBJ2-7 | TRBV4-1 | CASSQDRGIGTSSFYEQYF
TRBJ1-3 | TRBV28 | CATTPPGDSGNTIYF
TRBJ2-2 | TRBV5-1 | CASRTRQGSGELFF
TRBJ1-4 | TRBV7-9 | CASSMDRNEKLFF
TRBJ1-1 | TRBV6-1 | CASSGSGAQAFF